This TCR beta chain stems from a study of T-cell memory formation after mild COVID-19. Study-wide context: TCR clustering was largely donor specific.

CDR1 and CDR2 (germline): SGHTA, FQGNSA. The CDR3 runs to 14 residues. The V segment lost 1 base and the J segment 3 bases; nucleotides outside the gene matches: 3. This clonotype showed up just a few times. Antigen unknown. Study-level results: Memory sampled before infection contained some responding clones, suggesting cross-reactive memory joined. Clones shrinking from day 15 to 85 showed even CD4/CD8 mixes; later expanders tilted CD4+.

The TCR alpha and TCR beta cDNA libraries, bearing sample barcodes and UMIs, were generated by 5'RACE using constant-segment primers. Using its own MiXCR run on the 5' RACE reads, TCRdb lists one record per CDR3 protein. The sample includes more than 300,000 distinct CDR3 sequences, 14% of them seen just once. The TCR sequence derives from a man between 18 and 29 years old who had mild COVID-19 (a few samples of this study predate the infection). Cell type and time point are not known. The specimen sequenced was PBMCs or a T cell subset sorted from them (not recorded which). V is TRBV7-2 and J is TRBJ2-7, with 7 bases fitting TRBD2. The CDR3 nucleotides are TGTGCCAGCAGCTTAGTCCGGGGGGACTACGAGCAGTACTTC. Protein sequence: CASSLVRGDYEQYF.